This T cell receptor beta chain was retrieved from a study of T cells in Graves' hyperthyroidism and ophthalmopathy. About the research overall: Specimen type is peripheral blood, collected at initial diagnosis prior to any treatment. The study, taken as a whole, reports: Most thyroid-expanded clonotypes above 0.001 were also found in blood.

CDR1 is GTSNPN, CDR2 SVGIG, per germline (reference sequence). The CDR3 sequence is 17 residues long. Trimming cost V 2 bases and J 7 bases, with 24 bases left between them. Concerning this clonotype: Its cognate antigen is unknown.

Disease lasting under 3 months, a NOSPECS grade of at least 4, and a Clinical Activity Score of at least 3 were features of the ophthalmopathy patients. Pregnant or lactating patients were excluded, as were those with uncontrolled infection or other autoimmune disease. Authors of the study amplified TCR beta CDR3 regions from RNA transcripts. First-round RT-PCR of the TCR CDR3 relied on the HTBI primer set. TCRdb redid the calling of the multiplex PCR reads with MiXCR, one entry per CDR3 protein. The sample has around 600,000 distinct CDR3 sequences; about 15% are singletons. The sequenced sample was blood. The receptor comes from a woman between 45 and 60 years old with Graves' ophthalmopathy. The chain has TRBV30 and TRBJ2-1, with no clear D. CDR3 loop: CAWSRENSRAPRNEQFF. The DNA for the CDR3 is TGTGCCTGGAGTAGAGAGAATTCGAGAGCCCCGAGGAATGAGCAGTTCTTC.